This T cell receptor beta chain is from a study of blood T cells in healthy people across ages. A note on this clonotype: Its target is unknown.

The individuals who served as donors were healthy Caucasians living in Russia, aged about 6 to 100. Study-wide points: Since the PBMCs were unsorted, naive and antigen-experienced cells could not be conclusively compared.

The germline CDR1 and CDR2 sequences are LGHNA and YSLEER. V gave up 4 bases and J gave up 2 bases; unmatched junction bases: 6. The CDR3 is 15 amino acids. Primed by a sample-barcoded 5' primer and a J-beta primer mix, a second PCR proceeded for 7 to 11 cycles. TCRdb analysed the 5' RACE reads with MiXCR anew, one entry per CDR3 protein. The sample gives over 1.5 million distinct CDR3 sequences, about 49% of which show up once; over 2% is in the top ten. The TCR comes from a woman aged 40 to 50 in good health. Sequencing was performed on blood. The chain is built from TRBV4-3 and TRBJ2-5; 8 bases agree with TRBD2. For the CDR3, the DNA is TGCGCCAGCAGCCCCACTATAGCGGGACAAGAGACCCAGTACTTC. Its translation is CASSPTIAGQETQYF.